These 10 T cell receptor beta chains were sequenced from one sample in a study of T cell clonality in common variable immunodeficiency. The data were produced by immunoSEQ multiplex PCR, yet TCRdb's version contains in-frame clones alone and is incomplete. The specimen has about 52,000 clones, none found just once. The sample was peripheral blood mononuclear cells. These receptors originate from a person between 18 and 75 years old in good health.

This clone was picked up many times. Read data end 3 residues before the CDR3 end; the end is taken from the germline J gene. The chain is built from TRBV20-1 and TRBJ1-1; the D gene is possibly TRBD1 (5 bases). The germline CDR1 and CDR2 sequences are DFQATT and SNEGSKA (reference sequence). This CDR3 contains 13 residues. V gave up 5 bases and J gave up 0 bases, with 10 bases separating them. The DNA read from the CDR3 is TGCAGTGCTGAGGCAGGGATGAACACTGAA. It yields the protein CSAEAGMNTE. The complete CDR3 protein is CSAEAGMNTEAFF.

Ten or more counts support this clone. Read coverage stops 3 residues before the CDR3 terminus; the germline J gene supplies the remainder. This chain uses TRBV7-2 with TRBJ1-6; D unresolved. Trimming shortened V by 1 base and J by 12 bases, and 7 bases separated the two germline ends. This CDR3 region has 12 residues. Germline values: CDR1 SGHTA, CDR2 FQGNSA. The CDR3 spells CASSLVNGPLHF. CDR3 DNA, as far as it was read: TGTGCCAGCAGCTTAGTAAACGGACCC.

A word on this clone: The CDR3 end is not reached by the read, which stops 3 residues before it; the germline J gene fills it in. The chain employs TRBV7-2 and TRBJ2-4; D not resolved. CDR1 and CDR2 from the germline V gene are SGHTA and FQGNSA. The CDR3 is 12 residues long. The CDR3: CASSLAYYGQYF. CDR3 DNA, as far as it was read: TGTGCCAGCAGCTTAGCGTACTATGGT.

At least ten counts were recorded for this clone. CDR3 in amino acids: CASSLDEGTDTQYF. Incomplete CDR3 DNA: TGTGCCAGCAGCTTAGATGAGGGCACAGATACG. The chain carries TRBV11-3 and TRBJ2-3; unclear D gene. The read comes to an end 3 residues before the CDR3 does, leaving the germline J gene to fill in the end. From germline, CDR1 is SGHNT and CDR2 YENEEA. This CDR3 has 14 amino acids. Trimming pared 0 bases from V and 1 base from J, leaving 5 bases between. Together with reference TRBV11-3 and TRBJ2-3, the CDR3 gives the full variable domain: EAGVVQSPRYKIIEKKQPVAFWCNPISGHNTLYWYLQNLGQGPELLIRYENEEAVDDSQLPKDRFSAERLKGVDSTLKIQPAELGDSAVYLCASSLDEGTDTQYFGPGTRLTVL.

This clone was seen at least ten times. Germline and junction disagree at one end, which may indicate a read error. The observed sequence ends 3 residues before the CDR3 terminus, with the missing tail filled in from the germline J gene. This chain links TRBV4-2 with TRBJ2-7; D unclear. This CDR3 contains 16 residues. CDR1 LGHNA and CDR2 YNFKEQ come from the germline V gene. The sequenced CDR3 bases are TGCGCCAGCAGCCAAGACGGCTACAGCTATTCCCACGAG. Encoded protein: CASSQDGYSYSHE. The CDR3 as a whole reads CASSQDGYSYSHEQYF.

This clone was observed at least ten times. The read ends 3 residues early relative to the CDR3; the germline J gene fills the gap. The rearrangement links TRBV27 to TRBJ1-6, with D possibly being TRBD1 (5 bases). V was cut by 6 bases and J by 0 bases, with 9 bases left in between. This CDR3 is 15 amino acids long. The germline CDR1 and CDR2 sequences are MNHEY and SMNVEV (reference sequence). CDR3 loop: CASSSGNSYNSPLHF. The DNA read from the CDR3 is TGTGCCAGCAGCTCAGGGAACTCCTATAATTCACCC.

This clone was detected many times. The read terminates 3 residues ahead of where the CDR3 ends, so the germline J gene completes it. The rearrangement joins TRBV19 to TRBJ2-3, with 10 positions matching TRBD1. Germline assignment: CDR1 LNHDA and CDR2 SQIVND (reference sequence). This CDR3 spans 14 amino acids. CDR3 bases read: TGTGCCAGTGGGGGGACAGGGGAAGGAGAGACG. Translation gives CASGGTGEGET. The whole CDR3 sequence is CASGGTGEGETQYF. The full variable domain, rest sourced from reference TRBV19 and TRBJ2-3, is DGGITQSPKYLFRKEGQNVTLSCEQNLNHDAMYWYRQDPGQGLRLIYYSQIVNDFQKGDIAEGYSVSREKKESFPLTVTSAQKNPTAFYLCASGGTGEGETQYFGPGTRLTVL.

This clone was observed at least ten times. The CDR3 end falls 3 residues outside the read, so it is completed with the germline J gene. This chain connects TRBV23-1 to TRBJ2-5, with 11 bases matching TRBD2. TRBV23-1 is placed among ORFs of uncertain function. The CDR3 has 17 amino acids. With V trimmed by 2 bases and J by 5 bases, 10 bases remained unmatched. Incomplete CDR3 DNA: TGCGCCAGCAGTCAAAATCGAACTAGCGGGGGTATGGAGACC. Protein: CASSQNRTSGGMET. The entire CDR3 protein reads CASSQNRTSGGMETQYF.

Ten or more counts support this clone. The CDR3: CASSERQPTEAFF. CDR3 DNA, as far as it was read: TGTGCCAGCAGCGAACGACAGCCCACTGAA. The rearrangement joins TRBV7-9 to TRBJ1-1; the D gene is possibly TRBD1 (5 bases). The sequence runs out 3 residues before the end of the CDR3; the remainder is reconstructed from the germline J gene. CDR1 and CDR2 from the germline V gene are SEHNR and FQNEAQ (reference sequence). This CDR3 spans 13 amino acids. V shed 5 bases and J shed 4 bases, with 11 bases lying between them.

This clone has at least ten counts. The observed sequence ends 3 residues before the CDR3 terminus, with the missing tail filled in from the germline J gene. The chain recombines TRBV20-1 with TRBJ2-1; 10 positions agree with TRBD1. The V and J ends lost 6 bases and 4 bases, in that order; junction bases with no gene match: 9. The V gene's germline CDR1 is DFQATT and CDR2 SNEGSKA (reference sequence). The CDR3 is made up of 15 amino acids. This CDR3 is CSAPDRDRGYNEQFF. CDR3 DNA, as far as it was read: TGCAGTGCCCCCGACCGGGACAGGGGATACAATGAG.